The clone carrying this TCR beta chain turned up a few times. Antigen unknown. Researchers ran the PCR with 60 Vbeta and 13 Jbeta primers. Only in-frame clones appear in the TCRdb table, and some are missing; sequencing was by immunoSEQ multiplex PCR. The sample holds 150,000 to 190,000 clones; 75% are singletons and the top ten take 1.3% to 1.5%. The sample originates from a study of cytomegalovirus exposure and HLA in healthy donors. Study-level results: High sensitivity and specificity were reportedly achieved when the classifier diagnosed cytomegalovirus status. It emerged from a later analysis that several of the most significant clusters appeared to be linked to common viral pathogens.

The germline gives CDR1 MRHNA, CDR2 SNTAGT. With V trimmed by 2 bases and J by 1 base, 1 base remained unmatched. The CDR3 is made up of 15 amino acids. Sequences were obtained from PBMCs. This TCR derives from a man younger than 35 in good health and CMV-seronegative. The rearrangement joins TRBV6-4 to TRBJ2-2; 7 bases agree with TRBD1. Here the CDR3 DNA reads TGTGCCAGCAGTGACGGACAGGAGAACACCGGGGAGCTGTTTTTT. Its protein product is CASSDGQENTGELFF.